The present T cell receptor beta chain was sequenced within a study of T cells in Graves' hyperthyroidism and ophthalmopathy. Study background: Specimen type is peripheral blood, collected at initial diagnosis prior to any treatment.

Researchers amplified the TCR beta CDR3 regions from RNA transcripts. An initial round of RT-PCR targeting the TCR CDR3 relied on the HTBI primer set. In TCRdb, the multiplex PCR reads were re-called with MiXCR into one record per CDR3 protein. The sample holds hundreds of thousands of distinct CDR3 sequences; 30% to 40% are singletons and the top ten take around a third. Findings and caveats of the study: Most thyroid clonotypes expanded above 0.001 appeared in blood too. Prediction of ophthalmopathy progression came a median around 7.1 months pre-onset.

This clonotype came up many times. Its antigen is unidentified. Lactation, pregnancy, other autoimmune disease or uncontrolled infection led to exclusion of patients. Trimming took off 5 bases at V and 2 bases at J, with 13 bases between the two ends. The germline V gene encodes CDR1 SGHTA and CDR2 FQGNSA. The length of the CDR3 is 14 residues. The receptor comes from a woman between 35 and 50 years old with Graves' hyperthyroidism. Sequencing was carried out using blood. The J gene is TRBJ2-7, the V gene TRBV7-2; D is uncertain. This CDR3 reads CASSIGRTAYEQYF. The DNA for the CDR3 is TGTGCCAGCAGCATCGGGCGGACGGCCTACGAGCAGTACTTC.